The T cell receptor (beta chain) described here comes from a study of blood T cells in healthy people across ages (dated by TCRdb to between 2014 and 2017). At the level of the whole study: In model experiments, template switching captured roughly one uniquely barcoded TCR beta cDNA molecule for every two T cells. To track age-related changes in TCR beta repertoire diversity, the study relied on deep sequencing normalized with unique cDNA molecular identifiers. The donors were split into four age groups: young (average around 15 years), middle-aged (roughly 39), aged (around 67) and long-lived (about 82). To avoid experimental bias, donors of different ages were randomly spread across the sequencing lanes. Using the same blood draw, the study looked at two additional independent replicas of 1 million unique cDNA reads for two donors, one aged 18 to 30 and the other aged 80 or older.

Systemically healthy Caucasian individuals from Russia, 35 to 50 in total and aged about 6 to 100 years, were included as donors. Ten milliliters of peripheral blood were drawn from each donor into EDTA-treated Vacutainer tubes. PBMCs were isolated by Ficoll-Paque density-gradient centrifugation, with at least 7 million obtained per sample. Total RNA was extracted from PBMCs with Trizol reagent, with at least 6 micrograms obtained per sample. Naive CD45RAhigh/CD27high T cell percentages were measured by flow cytometry on a PBMC aliquot from every donor. Between the V and J ends, shortened by 4 bases and 2 bases respectively, the junction contains 13 bases. CDR1 SGHDT and CDR2 YYEEEE are derived from the germline V gene. The CDR3 covers 14 residues, taking in both the cysteine and the phenylalanine. Kept here is only the CDR3 DNA, which spans 42 bases and is read in frame from base 1. Receptor amplification or capture employed 5' RACE. A second PCR of about 7 to 12 cycles was run with a J-beta primer mix and a sample-barcoded 5' primer. Each TCR beta cDNA molecule received a unique molecular identifier from a template-switch 5' adaptor carrying 12 random nucleotides. At least 3 million CDR3-containing paired-end reads were obtained from each sample. All of the RNA was converted into first-strand cDNA using the Mint cDNA synthesis kit, with a TRBC-specific oligonucleotide serving as the primer. Following uracil-DNA glycosylase treatment, a first 18-cycle PCR with universal primers M1SS and BC2_uni_R was performed on all cDNA. Under the source paper's analysis protocol: For normalization, 1 million high-quality reads, each with a distinct molecular identifier, were randomly selected from each sample. Instead of being binned into consensus sequences, reads that shared molecular identifiers were thrown out. CDR3 identification, clonotype clustering and error correction used MiTCR with a Q25 quality threshold and the strictest error-elimination algorithm. A nonparametric unseen species model with Euler transformation was used to estimate a lower bound on total TCR beta diversity. TCRdb applied fastp at Q25 and MiXCR to the public reads, then kept only in-frame beta chains. Rows with one shared CDR3 protein collapse into an entry with the most common genes and DNA. The V and J calls reflect TCRdb's pipeline rather than the authors' work. This sample comprises around 1,800,000 distinct CDR3 sequences, roughly 43% of them detected only once. Roughly 24% of the sample rests with the top ten.

This clonotype was detected a few times. Which antigen it targets is not known. No much larger clonotype is one base removed from it; base qualities were not supplied. Results the study describes overall, beyond this receptor: Compared with the aged group, the long-lived group had more naive CD4+ T cells, fewer expanded clones and increased TCR diversity, a pattern suggesting age selection. A strong correlation was found between observed TCR beta diversity and the percentage of naive T cells measured by flow cytometry. Since profiling was done on bulk unsorted PBMCs, naive and antigen-experienced compartments could not be conclusively compared. Estimates of total diversity from one million sequenced T cells were regarded as lower bounds and underestimates. As age increased, observed TCR beta diversity per million T cells dropped in a roughly linear way, and a significant reduction was already evident by age 40. Donor CMV infection status was unknown, potentially confounding age-related changes in expanded clonotypes.

Material for sequencing was blood. The chain is made from TRBV5-6 and TRBJ2-7; the D gene is not confidently resolved. This clonotype was sampled from a human donor in good health. This receptor carries the CDR3 CASSEEPSPYEQYF. The nucleotide sequence is given as TGTGCCAGCAGCGAGGAACCTTCTCCCTACGAGCAGTACTTC.